These T cell receptor beta chains were read from a single sample in a study of T cells in Graves' hyperthyroidism and ophthalmopathy. TCRdb recomputed calls from the multiplex PCR reads with MiXCR, one row per CDR3 protein. The data contain nearly 600,000 distinct CDR3 sequences, over 11% of them seen just once; the ten biggest clones take up roughly 5.7%. Sample: blood. The receptors originated from a woman in her thirties with Graves' hyperthyroidism that later progressed to Graves' ophthalmopathy. The CDR3 runs from the conserved cysteine through the conserved F or W. A D gene is named only where the DNA matches it firmly. Clone size, where shown, is once, few, many, or a class for clones that have expanded.

D gene,J gene,clone size,V gene,CDR3 DNA,CDR3 protein
TRBD2,TRBJ2-1,many,TRBV6-1,TGTGCCAGCAGTTTCCTTTCTAGCGGAAAAAATGAGCAGTTCTTC,CASSFLSSGKNEQFF
TRBD1,TRBJ1-2,few,TRBV29-1,TGCAGCGTTGGACAGGGACAAAACTATGGCTACACCTTC,CSVGQGQNYGYTF
NA,TRBJ2-2,many,TRBV20-1,TGCAGTGCTTTGGGGACGGTTAACACCGGGGAGCTGTTTTTT,CSALGTVNTGELFF
NA,TRBJ1-3,few,TRBV5-1,TGCGCCAGCAGCTTGGAGAGGGGAGTCTCTGGAAACACCATATATTTT,CASSLERGVSGNTIYF
NA,TRBJ1-2,many,TRBV19,TGTGCCAGTAGTATTCTGGGCAGGACGGGAGTTCTTGGCTACACCTTC,CASSILGRTGVLGYTF
NA,TRBJ2-7,many,TRBV29-1,TGCAGCGTCGCGGACACCCATTCCTACGAGCAGTACTTC,CSVADTHSYEQYF
TRBD1,TRBJ1-2,many,TRBV3-1,TGTGCCAGCAACCTCCGAGGTACAGGGGGCGTCGGCTATGGCTACACCTTC,CASNLRGTGGVGYGYTF
TRBD1,TRBJ2-5,many,TRBV3-1,TGTGCCAGCAGCCAATCACAGGGGGCTTATCAAGAGACCCAGTACTTC,CASSQSQGAYQETQYF
NA,TRBJ2-1,many,TRBV7-8,TGTGCCAGCAGCTTTTACAACAATGAGCAGTTCTTC,CASSFYNNEQFF
NA,TRBJ2-2,NA,TRBV30,TGTGCCTGGGGTGTTGGTAGCGCCGGGGAGCTGTTTTTT,CAWGVGSAGELFF
TRBD2,TRBJ2-7,many,TRBV29-1,TGCAGCGTGGAGACTAGCGGTGCCTACGAGCAGTACTTC,CSVETSGAYEQYF
NA,TRBJ1-1,many,TRBV29-1,TGCAGCGTTGAGTTGGGCAGGTTGGCAACTGAAGCTTTCTTT,CSVELGRLATEAFF
TRBD2,TRBJ2-3,NA,TRBV6-5,TGTGCCAGCAGTTTTGGGGTAGCGGGAGCGGCGGATACGCAGTATTTT,CASSFGVAGAADTQYF
TRBD2,TRBJ2-3,few,TRBV5-5,TGTGCCAGCAGCTTGGTAAGCGGGGGAACTTCTAGCACAGATACACAGTATTTT,CASSLVSGGTSSTDTQYF
NA,TRBJ2-2,few,TRBV12-3/TRBV12-4,TGTGCCAGCAGTGAGACAGACACCGGGGAGCTGTTTTTT,CASSETDTGELFF
TRBD1,TRBJ1-1,many,TRBV28,TGTGCCAGCAGTTTAGACAGGGTAGGAGCTTTCTTT,CASSLDRVGAFF
TRBD1,TRBJ2-5,NA,TRBV10-3,TGTGCCATCAGTGAGCTATACCGGGACAGGGTACAAGAGACCCAGTACTTC,CAISELYRDRVQETQYF
NA,TRBJ2-6,many,TRBV6-5,TGTGCCAGCAGTTACCCAGACATCTCTGGGGCCAACGTCCTGACTTTC,CASSYPDISGANVLTF